The clone carrying this T cell receptor (beta chain) was counted between two and nine times. Its antigen is as yet unknown. The data were obtained in a study of response to subunit inactivated influenza vaccine. Study-level points and caveats: It was the authors' suggestion that each seasonal influenza vaccination recruits few new T cells.

V was clipped by 6 bases and J by 2 bases, with 23 bases between them. The CDR3 contains 18 residues. TCRdb passed the RT-PCR reads through MiXCR, listing each CDR3 protein once. Here the sample spans roughly 500,000 distinct CDR3 sequences, more than 15% being singletons. The sample was CD4+ T cells sorted from PBMCs, taken less than 30 months after vaccination. The chain carries TRBV12-3 or TRBV12-4 and TRBJ2-4; TRBD2 is a possible D gene (6 bases). The source of this sequence is a man aged 50 to 69 who received an inactivated influenza vaccine. DNA of the CDR3: TGTGCCAGCAGCCCCCGAATGGCGGGGAGTAATCCCAAAAACATTCAGTACTTC. Protein sequence: CASSPRMAGSNPKNIQYF.